This TCR beta chain was retrieved from a study of regulatory T cells in long-lasting Graves disease. Study overall: To qualify as persistent, Graves' disease required over 5 years of antithyroid drugs with positive TSH receptor antibodies.

CDR3 length: 14 residues. The germline gives CDR1 SGHDT, CDR2 YYEEEE. The V segment lost 4 bases and the J segment 6 bases; nucleotides outside the gene matches: 9. The TCR beta library used iRepertoire HTBI primers with Arm-PCR amplification of CDR3. TCRdb re-derived calls from the multiplex PCR reads in MiXCR, one entry per CDR3 protein. The sample carries around 450,000 distinct CDR3 sequences, 20% to 25% recorded once. Time point: persistent/refractory GD, antithyroid drugs over 5 years with positive TRAb. Extracted RNA from PBMCs served as the source of the TCR library. The input for sequencing was peripheral blood mononuclear cells (PBMCs), taken when the disease was refractory, from a patient treated with antithyroid drugs. The genes are TRBV5-6 and TRBJ1-2; 7 nucleotides line up with TRBD1. The sequence was obtained from a female donor with Graves disease. CDR3 region: CASSDMTGPDGYTF. CDR3 nucleotide sequence: TGTGCCAGCAGCGATATGACAGGGCCGGATGGCTACACCTTC. Using reference TRBV5-6 and TRBJ1-2 for the parts outside the CDR3, the full variable domain is DAGVTQSPTHLIKTRGQQVTLRCSPKSGHDTVSWYQQALGQGPQFIFQYYEEEERQRGNFPDRFSGHQFPNYSSELNVNALLLGDSALYLCASSDMTGPDGYTFGSGTRLTVV.